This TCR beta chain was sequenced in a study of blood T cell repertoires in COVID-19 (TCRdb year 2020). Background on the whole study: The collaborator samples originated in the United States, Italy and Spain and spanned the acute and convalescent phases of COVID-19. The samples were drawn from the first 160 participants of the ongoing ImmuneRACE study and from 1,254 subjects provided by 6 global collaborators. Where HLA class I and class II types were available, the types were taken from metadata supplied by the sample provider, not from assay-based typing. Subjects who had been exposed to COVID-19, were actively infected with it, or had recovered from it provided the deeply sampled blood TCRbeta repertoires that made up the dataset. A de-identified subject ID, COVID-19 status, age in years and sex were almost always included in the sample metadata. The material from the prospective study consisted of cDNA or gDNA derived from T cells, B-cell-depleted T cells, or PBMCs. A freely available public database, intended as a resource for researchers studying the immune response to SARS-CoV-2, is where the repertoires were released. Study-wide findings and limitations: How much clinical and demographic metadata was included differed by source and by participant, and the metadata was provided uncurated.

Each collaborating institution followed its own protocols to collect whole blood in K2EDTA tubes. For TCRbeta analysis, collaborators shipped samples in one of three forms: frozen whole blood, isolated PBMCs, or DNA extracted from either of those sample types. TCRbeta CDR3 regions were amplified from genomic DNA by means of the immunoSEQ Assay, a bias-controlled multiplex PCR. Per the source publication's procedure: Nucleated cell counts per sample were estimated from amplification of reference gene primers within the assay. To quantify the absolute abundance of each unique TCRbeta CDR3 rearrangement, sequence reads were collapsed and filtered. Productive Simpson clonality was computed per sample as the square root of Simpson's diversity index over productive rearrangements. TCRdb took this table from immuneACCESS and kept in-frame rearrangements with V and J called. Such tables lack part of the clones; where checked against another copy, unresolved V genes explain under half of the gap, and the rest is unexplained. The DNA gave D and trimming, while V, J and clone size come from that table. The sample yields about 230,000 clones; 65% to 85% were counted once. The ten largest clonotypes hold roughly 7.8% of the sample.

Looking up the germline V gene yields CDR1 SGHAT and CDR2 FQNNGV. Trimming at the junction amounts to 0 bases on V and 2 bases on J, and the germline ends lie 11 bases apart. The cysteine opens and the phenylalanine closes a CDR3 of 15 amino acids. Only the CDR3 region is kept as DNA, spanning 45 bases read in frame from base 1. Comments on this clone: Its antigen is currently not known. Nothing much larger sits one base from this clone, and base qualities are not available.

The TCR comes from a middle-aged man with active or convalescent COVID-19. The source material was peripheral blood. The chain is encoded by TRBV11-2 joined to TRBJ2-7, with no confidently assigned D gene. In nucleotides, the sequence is TGTGCCAGCAGCTTAGATCCAAGAGGTACCTACGAGCAGTACTTC. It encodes CASSLDPRGTYEQYF.